The rows below give T cell receptor beta chains drawn from one sample of a study of T cell responses to AZD1222 COVID-19 vaccine. Libraries were prepared by immunoSEQ multiplex PCR; TCRdb keeps only in-frame clonotypes and omits some of them. The sample holds around 150,000 clones, 90% seen once. Specimen: peripheral blood, collected on day 0 of AZD1222 vaccination. The receptors shown here come from an adult in good health. The CDR3 runs from the conserved cysteine through the conserved F or W. Fields, in order: D gene, clone size, J gene, V gene, CDR3 DNA, CDR3 protein. The D gene is left open where the match is weak. The size field is filled for only some rows; it gives once, few, many or a size class.

d_call: .; clone_size: once; j_call: TRBJ1-1; v_call: TRBV5-5; cdr3_nt: TGTGCCAGCAGCCCGGACGGGAAGGAATCGAACACTGAAGCTTTCTTT; cdr3_aa: CASSPDGKESNTEAFF
d_call: .; clone_size: once; j_call: TRBJ2-1; v_call: TRBV25-1; cdr3_nt: TGTGCCAGCAGTGAATATAGGGGACATGAGCAGTTCTTC; cdr3_aa: CASSEYRGHEQFF
d_call: TRBD2; clone_size: .; j_call: TRBJ2-1; v_call: TRBV7-8; cdr3_nt: TGTGCCAGCAGTTCTACTGTCAGCGGGAGTAGGGTTGAGCAGTTCTTC; cdr3_aa: CASSSTVSGSRVEQFF
d_call: .; clone_size: .; j_call: TRBJ2-7; v_call: TRBV5-1; cdr3_nt: TGCGCCAGCAGCCCACTCGGAAACACCTACGAGCAGTACTTC; cdr3_aa: CASSPLGNTYEQYF
d_call: .; clone_size: .; j_call: TRBJ2-7; v_call: TRBV11-3; cdr3_nt: TGTGCCAGCAGCTTTCGCATCCCGGACTACGAGCAGTACTTC; cdr3_aa: CASSFRIPDYEQYF
d_call: TRBD1; clone_size: .; j_call: TRBJ2-3; v_call: TRBV5-1; cdr3_nt: TGCGCCAGCAGCCCATCCGGGACAGGCCACCCCGGGGATTTT; cdr3_aa: CASSPSGTGHPGDF
d_call: TRBD1; clone_size: .; j_call: TRBJ2-1; v_call: TRBV5-1; cdr3_nt: TGCGCCAGCAGCTCTTTGAGACAGGGGGACAATGAGCAGTTCTTC; cdr3_aa: CASSSLRQGDNEQFF
d_call: .; clone_size: .; j_call: TRBJ2-4; v_call: TRBV9; cdr3_nt: TGTGCCAGCAGCGCAGGGACGCTAGGCAAAAACATTCAGTACTTC; cdr3_aa: CASSAGTLGKNIQYF
d_call: .; clone_size: .; j_call: TRBJ1-5; v_call: TRBV2; cdr3_nt: TGTGCCAGCAGTGATACGGGAGGGACCAATCAGCCCCAGCATTTT; cdr3_aa: CASSDTGGTNQPQHF
d_call: .; clone_size: .; j_call: TRBJ2-3; v_call: TRBV7-9; cdr3_nt: TGTGCCAGCAGCTTAGGGGCCGGGAAAGATACGCAGTATTTT; cdr3_aa: CASSLGAGKDTQYF
d_call: TRBD2; clone_size: .; j_call: TRBJ2-1; v_call: TRBV7-2; cdr3_nt: TGTGCCAGCACCCTGAGCGGGGGATACAATGAGCAGTTCTTC; cdr3_aa: CASTLSGGYNEQFF
d_call: .; clone_size: .; j_call: TRBJ2-2; v_call: TRBV29-1; cdr3_nt: TGCAGCGTTGGACGCCAGTTAGGCGGGGAGCTGTTTTTT; cdr3_aa: CSVGRQLGGELFF
d_call: TRBD2; clone_size: .; j_call: TRBJ2-5; v_call: TRBV7-7; cdr3_nt: TGTGCTAGCAGCTTACGAGCGGGACTACAAGAGACCCAGTACTTC; cdr3_aa: CASSLRAGLQETQYF
d_call: .; clone_size: .; j_call: TRBJ1-2; v_call: TRBV5-1; cdr3_nt: TGCGCCAGCAGCTTACAGGGTACCAACTATGGCTACACCTTC; cdr3_aa: CASSLQGTNYGYTF
d_call: TRBD2; clone_size: .; j_call: TRBJ2-1; v_call: TRBV7-2; cdr3_nt: TGTGCCTCCCCGGGGGGACAGTTCTTC; cdr3_aa: CASPGGQFF
d_call: .; clone_size: few; j_call: TRBJ2-7; v_call: TRBV5-1; cdr3_nt: TGCGCCAGCAGCCGGACTCTAGATAATGGGGAGCAGTACTTC; cdr3_aa: CASSRTLDNGEQYF
d_call: .; clone_size: .; j_call: TRBJ1-2; v_call: TRBV5-4; cdr3_nt: TGTGCCAGCAGCCCAAGGACAGAAGAAGGCTATGGCTACACCTTC; cdr3_aa: CASSPRTEEGYGYTF
d_call: .; clone_size: .; j_call: TRBJ2-7; v_call: TRBV6-5; cdr3_nt: TGTGCCACCTACAGGGTTGGCTGGTCTAACGAGCAGTACTTC; cdr3_aa: CATYRVGWSNEQYF
d_call: .; clone_size: .; j_call: TRBJ2-1; v_call: TRBV29-1; cdr3_nt: TGCAGCGTTGAAGACAGTCGGGTCACGAATGAGCAGTTCTTC; cdr3_aa: CSVEDSRVTNEQFF
d_call: TRBD1; clone_size: .; j_call: TRBJ1-2; v_call: TRBV19; cdr3_nt: TGTGCCACGACTGACAGGGGCCGCCGGGGCTACACCTTC; cdr3_aa: CATTDRGRRGYTF
d_call: .; clone_size: .; j_call: TRBJ2-3; v_call: TRBV7-9; cdr3_nt: TGTGCCAGCAGTTATCCCCAGGGACTCACAGATACGCAGTATTTT; cdr3_aa: CASSYPQGLTDTQYF
d_call: TRBD1; clone_size: .; j_call: TRBJ1-3; v_call: TRBV9; cdr3_nt: TGTGCCAGCAGCGACCGGACAGGCCTACCGGGTGGAAACACCATATATTTT; cdr3_aa: CASSDRTGLPGGNTIYF
d_call: .; clone_size: .; j_call: TRBJ1-4; v_call: TRBV19; cdr3_nt: TGTGCCAGTAGTATTCACAGGGCCGGTGAAAAACTGTTTTTT; cdr3_aa: CASSIHRAGEKLFF
d_call: .; clone_size: .; j_call: TRBJ1-2; v_call: TRBV7-2; cdr3_nt: TGTGCCAGCAGCTTAGAAGCGGTCCATGGCTACACCTTC; cdr3_aa: CASSLEAVHGYTF
d_call: .; clone_size: .; j_call: TRBJ2-5; v_call: TRBV27; cdr3_nt: TGTGCCAGCAGTTTATCTTGGGGGAGAGAAGAGACCCAGTACTTC; cdr3_aa: CASSLSWGREETQYF
d_call: TRBD1; clone_size: .; j_call: TRBJ2-7; v_call: TRBV14; cdr3_nt: TGTGCCAGCAGCCGAAAGTACGGGACAGGGGCCTACGAGCAGTACTTC; cdr3_aa: CASSRKYGTGAYEQYF
d_call: .; clone_size: .; j_call: TRBJ1-2; v_call: TRBV11-2; cdr3_nt: TGTGCCAGCAGCTTAGGTCTAAGGGTGGGCTACACCTTC; cdr3_aa: CASSLGLRVGYTF
d_call: TRBD1; clone_size: .; j_call: TRBJ2-1; v_call: TRBV27; cdr3_nt: TGTGCCAGTCGGGGACAGGGGTTCGACAATGAGCAGTTCTTC; cdr3_aa: CASRGQGFDNEQFF
d_call: TRBD1; clone_size: .; j_call: TRBJ2-3; v_call: TRBV18; cdr3_nt: TGTGCCAGCTCACCACGGTCGGGGACAGGGACAGATACGCAGTATTTT; cdr3_aa: CASSPRSGTGTDTQYF
d_call: .; clone_size: .; j_call: TRBJ1-2; v_call: TRBV5-1; cdr3_nt: TGCGCCAGCAGCTCCACCCAGGGTGGCTATGGCTACACCTTC; cdr3_aa: CASSSTQGGYGYTF
d_call: TRBD1; clone_size: .; j_call: TRBJ1-5; v_call: TRBV19; cdr3_nt: TGTGCCAGTAGTTTCCCGACAGGGAGGGGTCAGCCCCAGCATTTT; cdr3_aa: CASSFPTGRGQPQHF
d_call: .; clone_size: .; j_call: TRBJ1-5; v_call: TRBV11-3; cdr3_nt: TGTGCCAGCAGCATCCCCCCGACAGGTTTTAATCAGCCCCAGCATTTT; cdr3_aa: CASSIPPTGFNQPQHF
d_call: .; clone_size: .; j_call: TRBJ1-1; v_call: TRBV7-2; cdr3_nt: TGTGCCAGCAGCCCCTTGGTACGCCCACGAGCTTTCTTT; cdr3_aa: CASSPLVRPRAFF
d_call: .; clone_size: .; j_call: TRBJ2-7; v_call: TRBV10-3; cdr3_nt: TGTGCCATCAGTGAGGTCGACGAGCAGTACTTC; cdr3_aa: CAISEVDEQYF
d_call: .; clone_size: once; j_call: TRBJ2-3; v_call: TRBV5-1; cdr3_nt: TGCGCCAGCAGCTTGGCAGTCGGGACCATTACAGATACGCAGTATTTT; cdr3_aa: CASSLAVGTITDTQYF
d_call: .; clone_size: .; j_call: TRBJ2-1; v_call: TRBV7-7; cdr3_nt: TGTGCTAGCAGCTTAGCGCTGGCCGGGGCATACAATGAGCAGTTCTTC; cdr3_aa: CASSLALAGAYNEQFF
d_call: .; clone_size: .; j_call: TRBJ2-7; v_call: TRBV19; cdr3_nt: TGTGCCAGTAGTCCCGGACGGTTCTACGAGCAGTACTTC; cdr3_aa: CASSPGRFYEQYF
d_call: TRBD1; clone_size: .; j_call: TRBJ1-2; v_call: TRBV4-3; cdr3_nt: TGCGCCAGCAGCCAAGATCCCAGGGGGCGATCCGGCTACACCTTC; cdr3_aa: CASSQDPRGRSGYTF
d_call: .; clone_size: .; j_call: TRBJ1-2; v_call: TRBV28; cdr3_nt: TGTGCCAGCATGGGGGGCCGTGAGACAGGACAAGCTAACTATGGCTACACCTTC; cdr3_aa: CASMGGRETGQANYGYTF
d_call: .; clone_size: .; j_call: TRBJ1-1; v_call: TRBV6-5; cdr3_nt: TGTGCCAGCAGTTCCACGAATTATGGAGGAACTGAAGCTTTCTTT; cdr3_aa: CASSSTNYGGTEAFF
d_call: TRBD2; clone_size: .; j_call: TRBJ2-2; v_call: TRBV11-2; cdr3_nt: TGTGCCAGCAGCTTCGTCGGGGGGGCAGGCGGGGAGCTGTTTTTT; cdr3_aa: CASSFVGGAGGELFF
d_call: .; clone_size: once; j_call: TRBJ1-2; v_call: TRBV7-2; cdr3_nt: TGTGCCAGCAGCTTAGGGCGGGGCGGTAATGGCTACACCTTC; cdr3_aa: CASSLGRGGNGYTF
d_call: .; clone_size: .; j_call: TRBJ1-2; v_call: TRBV30; cdr3_nt: TGTGCCTGGAGCCTATGGACTGTAGTGAGTTATGGCTACACCTTC; cdr3_aa: CAWSLWTVVSYGYTF
d_call: .; clone_size: .; j_call: TRBJ1-1; v_call: TRBV29-1; cdr3_nt: TGCAGCGTTTCCCCCAGGGCGAGTAACACTGAAGCTTTCTTT; cdr3_aa: CSVSPRASNTEAFF
d_call: .; clone_size: .; j_call: TRBJ2-7; v_call: TRBV5-1; cdr3_nt: TGCGCCAGCAGCTTGATAGGCCACGAGCAGTACTTC; cdr3_aa: CASSLIGHEQYF
d_call: TRBD1; clone_size: .; j_call: TRBJ1-4; v_call: TRBV7-9; cdr3_nt: TGTGCCAGCAGCTCTGGAGGGGGCACTAATGAAAAACTGTTTTTT; cdr3_aa: CASSSGGGTNEKLFF
d_call: .; clone_size: .; j_call: TRBJ2-4; v_call: TRBV27; cdr3_nt: TGTGCCAGCAGTTTCGAGGCAGGGGGGGCCAAAAACATTCAGTACTTC; cdr3_aa: CASSFEAGGAKNIQYF
d_call: TRBD1; clone_size: .; j_call: TRBJ1-2; v_call: TRBV6-4; cdr3_nt: TGTGCCAGCAGTGCGTTAAGGGGACAGGTATCGAGTGGCTACACCTTC; cdr3_aa: CASSALRGQVSSGYTF
d_call: TRBD1; clone_size: .; j_call: TRBJ1-2; v_call: TRBV7-8; cdr3_nt: TGTGCCAGCAGCTTACTTAGGACAGGGGGACTAGCTAACTATGGCTACACCTTC; cdr3_aa: CASSLLRTGGLANYGYTF
d_call: .; clone_size: .; j_call: TRBJ1-1; v_call: TRBV1; cdr3_nt: TGCACCAGCAGCCAACTACAGCGGGGGGTTCCGAACACTGAAGCTTTCTTT; cdr3_aa: CTSSQLQRGVPNTEAFF
d_call: TRBD1; clone_size: .; j_call: TRBJ1-1; v_call: TRBV6-5; cdr3_nt: TGTGCCAGCAGTATCAATGGACAGGGGAACACTGAAGCTTTCTTT; cdr3_aa: CASSINGQGNTEAFF
d_call: .; clone_size: .; j_call: TRBJ1-2; v_call: TRBV11-1; cdr3_nt: TGTGCCAGCAGCGCACCGGGGGCAGCCGGCTACACCTTC; cdr3_aa: CASSAPGAAGYTF
d_call: .; clone_size: .; j_call: TRBJ1-2; v_call: TRBV24-1; cdr3_nt: TGTGCCACCAGTGAAGGGCAGGGGTGGGGAATTAACTATGGCTACACCTTC; cdr3_aa: CATSEGQGWGINYGYTF
d_call: .; clone_size: few; j_call: TRBJ1-2; v_call: TRBV7-9; cdr3_nt: TGTGCCAGCAGCTCCACCCTAACGTACACCTTC; cdr3_aa: CASSSTLTYTF
d_call: TRBD2; clone_size: .; j_call: TRBJ2-1; v_call: TRBV9; cdr3_nt: TGTGCCAGCAGCGTAGGACTAGCGGGAGGGAGTTACAATGAGCAGTTCTTC; cdr3_aa: CASSVGLAGGSYNEQFF